Each of the 20 T cell receptor beta chains below was sequenced from the same sample in a study of blood T cell repertoires in COVID-19. Data came from immunoSEQ multiplex PCR; TCRdb stores just in-frame clones and leaves some out. The profile covers tens of thousands of clones, with around four fifths appearing a single time and over 15% taken by the ten largest. The specimen was peripheral blood. These receptors all come from a woman in her sixties or seventies with acute or convalescent COVID-19.

The rearrangement joins TRBV6-5 to TRBJ1-1; 8 nucleotides line up with TRBD1. The CDR3 runs 13 residues. V was clipped by 6 bases and J by 6 bases; unmatched bases: 6. The V gene's germline CDR1 is MNHEY and CDR2 SVGAGI. As DNA, the CDR3 is TGTGCCAGCAGGCAGGGGGCGCGAGCTGAAGCTTTCTTT. Residues: CASRQGARAEAFF.

The rearrangement joins TRBV5-1 to TRBJ2-1, with 9 nucleotides matching TRBD2. CDR1 is SGHRS and CDR2 is YFSETQ in the germline V gene. Germline trimming cut 5 bases from V and 9 bases from J; bases unmatched to any gene: 15. The CDR3 totals 16 residues. CDR3 sequence (DNA): TGCGCCAGCAGGGAAGTTTTGGGGCGGGAGGGCGGTGAGCAGTTCTTC. Residues: CASREVLGREGGEQFF.

The V call is TRBV30, the J call TRBJ1-3; maybe TRBD1 (6 bases). The CDR3 extends over 13 amino acids. Germline V lookup: CDR1 GTSNPN, CDR2 SVGIG (reference sequence). V gave up 0 bases and J gave up 8 bases, with 11 bases separating them. The CDR3 DNA follows: TGTGCCTGGAGTGTAACAGGGAGGGACACCATATATTTT. This codes for CAWSVTGRDTIYF. Drawing the rest from reference TRBV30 and TRBJ1-3, the complete variable domain is SQTIHQWPATLVQPVGSPLSLECTVEGTSNPNLYWYRQAAGRGLQLLFYSVGIGQISSEVPQNLSASRPQDRQFILSSKKLLLSDSGFYLCAWSVTGRDTIYFGEGSWLTVV.

J is TRBJ1-2 and V is TRBV7-8, with 8 bases fitting TRBD1. The CDR3 has 19 amino acids. CDR1 is SGHVS and CDR2 is FQNEAQ in the germline V gene. V shed 4 bases and J 4 bases; nucleotides not matched to a gene: 20. CDR3 sequence: CASSSILGGQDSLTYGYTF. The CDR3 DNA reads TGTGCCAGCAGCTCTATTCTGGGGGGACAGGATTCTCTAACCTATGGCTACACCTTC.

The gene calls are TRBV3-1 (or the pseudogene TRBV3-2) and TRBJ2-7; D is unclear. Trimming removed 4 bases from V and 6 bases from J, with 10 bases in between. The CDR3 runs to 12 residues. From germline, CDR1 is LGHDT and CDR2 YNNKEL (reference sequence). CDR3 sequence reads: CASSPREAEQYF. CDR3 nucleotide sequence: TGTGCCAGCAGCCCCCGAGAGGCCGAGCAGTACTTC.

This clone was seen a few times. The CDR3 reads CASSTGGGSGNQPQHF. CDR3 nucleotide sequence: TGTGCCAGCAGCACTGGGGGAGGGAGCGGCAATCAGCCCCAGCATTTT. The chain combines TRBV9 with TRBJ1-5, with D perhaps TRBD1 (5 bases). With 4 bases removed from V and 2 bases from J, the gap between germline ends came to 16 bases. This CDR3 has 16 amino acids. Germline V lookup: CDR1 SGDLS, CDR2 YYNGEE. Full variable domain (remainder filled in from reference TRBV9 and TRBJ1-5): DSGVTQTPKHLITATGQRVTLRCSPRSGDLSVYWYQQSLDQGLQFLIQYYNGEERAKGNILERFSAQQFPDLHSELNLSSLELGDSALYFCASSTGGGSGNQPQHFGDGTRLSIL.

V and J are TRBV10-2 and TRBJ1-4; D not certain. The germline gives CDR1 WSHSY, CDR2 SAAADI. This CDR3 contains 14 residues. V was shortened by 3 bases and J by 7 bases, with 12 bases between the two germline ends. CDR3 residues: CASSDLTGAEKLFF. The CDR3 region has the DNA TGCGCCAGCAGTGACCTGACGGGAGCTGAAAAACTGTTTTTT.

The chain recombines TRBV11-3 with TRBJ1-2; D gene ambiguous. CDR3 length equals 13 residues. The V gene's germline CDR1 is SGHNT and CDR2 YENEEA. V lost 1 base and J lost 7, with 10 bases in between. The DNA for the CDR3 is TGTGCCAGCAGCTTAGTTAAGAAAGCTGGCTACACCTTC. It specifies CASSLVKKAGYTF.

This chain joins TRBV19 and TRBJ2-7; 8 bases match TRBD1. This CDR3 comprises 18 residues. V lost 9 bases to trimming and J lost 7 bases; unmatched junction nucleotides: 26. The germline V gene encodes CDR1 LNHDA and CDR2 SQIVND (reference sequence). The CDR3 coding sequence is TGTGCCAGGCCTAGGGTACTGGGACAGGTGGGGAGTAATGGGGAGCAGTACTTC. It yields the protein CARPRVLGQVGSNGEQYF. The full variable domain, in which reference TRBV19 and TRBJ2-7 provide the parts outside the CDR3, is DGGITQSPKYLFRKEGQNVTLSCEQNLNHDAMYWYRQDPGQGLRLIYYSQIVNDFQKGDIAEGYSVSREKKESFPLTVTSAQKNPTAFYLCARPRVLGQVGSNGEQYFGPGTRLTVT.

The chain has TRBV30 and TRBJ2-7; TRBD1 matches at 8 bases. CDR1 and CDR2 from the germline V gene are GTSNPN and SVGIG (reference sequence). CDR3 size: 15 residues. Trimming cost V 0 bases and J 2 bases; bases outside gene matches: 6. CDR3 region: CAWSVLGQGPYEQYF. The CDR3 nucleotides read TGTGCCTGGAGTGTACTAGGACAGGGCCCCTACGAGCAGTACTTC. The full variable domain, rest sourced from reference TRBV30 and TRBJ2-7, is SQTIHQWPATLVQPVGSPLSLECTVEGTSNPNLYWYRQAAGRGLQLLFYSVGIGQISSEVPQNLSASRPQDRQFILSSKKLLLSDSGFYLCAWSVLGQGPYEQYFGPGTRLTVT.

The rearrangement uses TRBV5-8 and TRBJ2-5; 8 bases line up with TRBD1. Germline CDR1 and CDR2: SGHTS and YDEGEE. The CDR3 runs to 16 residues. The J segment lost 5 bases and the V segment lost 3 bases, leaving 12 bases of the junction unmatched. CDR3 in amino acids: CASSSPTGVVLETQYF. In DNA form, the CDR3 reads TGTGCCAGCAGCTCACCGACAGGGGTAGTCCTCGAGACCCAGTACTTC.

This clone has a handful of counts. The chain combines TRBV6-1 with TRBJ1-1; no definite D call. V was clipped by 3 bases and J by 1 base, with 15 bases between them. Germline V gene lookup returns CDR1 MNHNS and CDR2 SASEGT. The CDR3 is 16 amino acids. The CDR3 reads CASSDSSTPTNTEAFF. The DNA of the CDR3 is TGTGCCAGCAGTGATTCCTCGACTCCGACGAACACTGAAGCTTTCTTT.

The chain recombines TRBV6-6 with TRBJ2-5; 10 positions agree with TRBD2. V dropped 0 bases and J dropped 4; count of bases not matched to a gene: 5. Germline V gene lookup returns CDR1 MNHNY and CDR2 SVGAGI (reference sequence). CDR3 size: 16 residues. For the CDR3, the DNA is TGTGCCAGCAGTTACTCCCTTAGCGGGGGGAGAGAGACCCAGTACTTC. Translated: CASSYSLSGGRETQYF.

V is TRBV24-1 and J is TRBJ2-1; D is unclear. Trimming removed 5 bases from V and 1 base from J, with 8 bases in between. The CDR3 is 14 residues long. Germline V gene data show CDR1 as KGHDR and CDR2 as SFDVKD. CDR3 in amino acids: CATSGPNSYNEQFF. For the CDR3, the DNA is TGTGCCACCAGTGGGCCAAATTCCTACAATGAGCAGTTCTTC.

The chain is built from TRBV27 and TRBJ2-7; 7 nucleotides line up with TRBD1. The V gene end was trimmed by 7 bases and the J gene end by 4 bases; junction bases not matched to a gene: 7. CDR1 and CDR2 (germline): MNHEY, SMNVEV (reference sequence). This CDR3 comprises 13 residues. This CDR3 is CASTGQTSYEQYF. Here the CDR3 DNA reads TGTGCCAGCACGGGACAGACAAGTTACGAGCAGTACTTC.

The chain employs TRBV6-5 and TRBJ1-5; 7 nucleotides agree with TRBD1. Germline V gene data show CDR1 as MNHEY and CDR2 as SVGAGI. The CDR3 spans 15 residues. Losses at the gene ends were 8 bases for V and 2 bases for J; bases not matched to a gene: 9. In nucleotides, the CDR3 is TGTGCCAGCCAATACAGGGGATCAGGCAATCAGCCCCAGCATTTT. Residues: CASQYRGSGNQPQHF.

The gene calls are TRBV2 and TRBJ1-1; D is possibly TRBD1 (5 bases). Trimming shortened V by 3 bases and J by 5 bases, and 16 bases separated the two germline ends. Germline CDR1 is SNHLY and CDR2 is FYNNEI. The CDR3 totals 15 residues. The CDR3 loop is CASSEVGGLKTEAFF. CDR3 sequence (DNA): TGTGCCAGCAGTGAGGTGGGGGGGTTAAAGACTGAAGCTTTCTTT.

V usage is TRBV4-3 and J usage is TRBJ2-7; possibly TRBD1 for D (5 bases). Per germline, CDR1 LGHNA and CDR2 YSLEER. The CDR3 consists of 15 residues. V dropped 2 bases and J dropped 1 base, with 12 bases sitting between them. The CDR3 reads CASSQLHQGSYEQYF. The CDR3 nucleotides are TGCGCCAGCAGCCAACTTCATCAGGGATCCTACGAGCAGTACTTC.

The V call is TRBV9, the J call TRBJ1-2; D remains ambiguous. The CDR3 runs 13 residues. Between the trimmed V and J ends, which lost 6 bases and 8 bases, there was a span of 17 bases. Germline-derived CDR1 and CDR2 are SGDLS and YYNGEE. The CDR3 region is CASTLEGRGGYTF. CDR3 nucleotides: TGTGCCAGCACTCTCGAAGGGCGGGGAGGCTACACCTTC.

The gene calls are TRBV30 and TRBJ1-6; D gene ambiguous. V lost 2 bases and J lost 7, with 9 bases in between. Per the germline V gene, CDR1 is GTSNPN and CDR2 is SVGIG (reference sequence). CDR3 size: 13 residues. CDR3 residues: CAWSTQFNSPLHF. The DNA for the CDR3 is TGTGCCTGGAGTACGCAGTTCAATTCACCCCTCCACTTT.